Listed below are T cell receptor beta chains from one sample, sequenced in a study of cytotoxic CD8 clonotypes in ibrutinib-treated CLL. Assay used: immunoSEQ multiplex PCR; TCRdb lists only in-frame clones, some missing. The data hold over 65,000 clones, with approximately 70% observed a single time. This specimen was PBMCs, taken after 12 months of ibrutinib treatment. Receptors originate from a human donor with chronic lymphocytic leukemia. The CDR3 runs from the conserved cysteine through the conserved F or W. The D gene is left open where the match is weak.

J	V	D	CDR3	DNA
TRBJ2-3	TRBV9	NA	CASSVGGADTQYF	TGTGCCAGCAGCGTAGGCGGGGCAGATACGCAGTATTTT
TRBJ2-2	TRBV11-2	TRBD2	CASSLVLAGGGNTGELFF	TGTGCCAGCAGCTTAGTTCTAGCGGGGGGAGGGAACACCGGGGAGCTGTTTTTT
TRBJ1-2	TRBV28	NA	CASSPPGSGYGYTF	TGTGCCAGCAGCCCACCGGGAAGTGGCTATGGCTACACCTTC
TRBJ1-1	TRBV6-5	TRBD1	CASSFYRGRTEAFF	TGTGCCAGCAGTTTCTACAGGGGGCGGACAGAAGCTTTCTTT
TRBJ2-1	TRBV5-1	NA	CASSPGPGPTNEQFF	TGCGCCAGCAGCCCCGGGCCAGGCCCCACTAATGAGCAGTTCTTC
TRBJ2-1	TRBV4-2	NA	CASRLSGGHDNEQFF	TGTGCCAGCAGATTGTCGGGGGGACACGACAATGAGCAGTTCTTC
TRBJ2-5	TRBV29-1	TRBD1	CSGTGKETQYF	TGCAGCGGGACAGGGAAAGAGACCCAGTACTTC
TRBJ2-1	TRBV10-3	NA	CAISGSFEQFF	TGTGCCATCAGTGGCTCCTTTGAGCAGTTCTTC
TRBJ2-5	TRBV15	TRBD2	CATSRSGGTSKQETQYF	TGTGCCACCAGCCGTAGCGGGGGGACCTCCAAACAAGAGACCCAGTACTTC
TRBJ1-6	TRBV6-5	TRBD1	CASSSGDSYSPLHF	TGTGCCAGCAGTTCAGGGGACAGCTATTCACCCCTCCACTTT
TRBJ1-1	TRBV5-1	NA	CASSWGWGSLNTEAFF	TGCGCCAGCAGTTGGGGGTGGGGTAGTTTGAACACTGAAGCTTTCTTT